These 3 T cell receptor beta chains originate from one sample sequenced in a study of T cell changes during pregnancy in multiple sclerosis. Measured with immunoSEQ multiplex PCR; TCRdb has only the in-frame clones, and not every one. The table shows tens of thousands of clones, with approximately 94% occurring only once. Sequenced here: peripheral blood, sampled in the third trimester of pregnancy. Receptors were obtained from a female donor with multiple sclerosis, enrolled in a pregnancy study.

The CDR3 here is CASSFFPGGGTEAFF. The CDR3 nucleotides are TGTGCCAGCAGTTTTTTTCCGGGGGGTGGAACTGAAGCTTTCTTT. The V gene is TRBV27, the J gene TRBJ1-1, with D possibly TRBD1 on 5 matching bases. The CDR3 sequence is 15 residues long. CDR1 and CDR2 from the germline V gene are MNHEY and SMNVEV (reference sequence). Trimming took off 3 bases at V and 5 bases at J, with 16 bases between the two ends.

This clone occurred once. This chain links TRBV7-2 with TRBJ2-7; D may be TRBD1 (5 bases). V dropped 5 bases and J dropped 1 base, with 9 bases sitting between them. The CDR3 covers 13 residues. The V gene's germline CDR1 is SGHTA and CDR2 FQGNSA. The DNA of the CDR3 is TGTGCCAGCAGCGACAGAGATTCCTACGAGCAGTACTTC. Its protein is CASSDRDSYEQYF.

V and J are TRBV4-3 and TRBJ1-5; a possible D gene is TRBD1 (6 bases). Between the trimmed V and J ends, which lost 1 base and 5 bases, there was a span of 12 bases. CDR3 length: 15 residues. CDR1 is LGHNA and CDR2 is YSLEER in the germline V gene. Here the CDR3 DNA reads TGCGCCAGCAGCCAAGTACAGGGAGTGGATCAGCCCCAGCATTTT. This gives the protein CASSQVQGVDQPQHF.